Listed here are 11 T cell receptor beta chains from one sample, sequenced in a study of blood T cell repertoires in COVID-19. Method: immunoSEQ multiplex PCR; TCRdb's copy keeps in-frame clones and lacks some. The sample includes just under 65,000 clones, more than 65% of them seen just once. Material for sequencing was peripheral blood. The receptors here all came from a human donor in a cohort sampled during active COVID-19.

The V gene is TRBV27, the J gene TRBJ1-1, with D possibly TRBD1 on 5 matching bases. Germline V CDR1 and CDR2: MNHEY, SMNVEV (reference sequence). V was shortened by 5 bases and J by 11 bases, with 15 bases between the two germline ends. This CDR3 is 12 amino acids long. The CDR3 sequence is CASSPGGVAAFF. DNA of the CDR3: TGTGCCAGCAGTCCCGGGGGGGTGGCGGCTTTCTTT.

J is TRBJ2-1 and V is TRBV9; TRBD1 aligns across 10 bases. Trimming at V came to 0 bases and at J to 8 bases, leaving 8 bases not matched to a gene. The CDR3 is 16 residues long. Per germline, CDR1 SGDLS and CDR2 YYNGEE. The CDR3 is CASSVAGGQGGDEQFF. The CDR3 DNA follows: TGTGCCAGCAGCGTAGCCGGTGGACAGGGGGGGGATGAGCAGTTCTTC.

V is TRBV7-2 and J is TRBJ2-3; 8 positions match TRBD2. The germline gives CDR1 SGHTA, CDR2 FQGNSA. V shed 1 base and J 5 bases; nucleotides not matched to a gene: 8. The CDR3 consists of 16 residues. The CDR3 DNA sequence: TGTGCCAGCAGCTTAGGGGTCGGGGGGGCGGAAGATACGCAGTATTTT. It codes for CASSLGVGGAEDTQYF.

The V call is TRBV2, the J call TRBJ1-1; D is undetermined. CDR1 SNHLY and CDR2 FYNNEI come from the germline V gene. The CDR3 runs 12 residues. V was shortened by 4 bases and J by 4 bases, with 7 bases between the two germline ends. Written as DNA, the CDR3 is TGTGCCAGCAGTGTCAGAGGCACTGAAGCTTTCTTT. Protein product: CASSVRGTEAFF.

The chain combines TRBV14 with TRBJ2-7; perhaps TRBD2 as D (7 bases). The CDR3 is 14 residues long. Germline V gives CDR1 SGHDN, CDR2 FVKESK. V lost 3 bases to trimming and J lost 6 bases, with 15 bases between them. The CDR3 DNA reads as TGTGCCAGCAGCCAGGACAGCGGGGCGACCGAGCAGTACTTC. Its translation is CASSQDSGATEQYF.

The V gene is TRBV7-3, the J gene TRBJ2-1; possibly TRBD1 for D (6 bases). Germline CDR1 is SGHTA and CDR2 is FQGTGA. The CDR3 spans 17 residues. The V end lost 2 bases, the J end lost 7 bases, and 21 bases lay between the germline ends. CDR3 amino acids: CASSLEVGQGIGNEQFF. CDR3 DNA sequence: TGTGCCAGCAGCTTAGAGGTGGGGCAGGGGATAGGGAATGAGCAGTTCTTC.

The rearrangement uses TRBV25-1 and TRBJ2-5, with D perhaps TRBD1 (5 bases). CDR3 size: 14 residues. V was clipped by 10 bases and J by 4 bases, with 19 bases between them. In germline, CDR1 is MGHDK, CDR2 SYGVNS. CDR3 DNA sequence: TGTGCCACCACCGCGGCCAGGGTGGGAGAGACCCAGTACTTC. Encoded protein: CATTAARVGETQYF.

This clone appeared a single time. This chain uses TRBV6-5 with TRBJ2-5; 8 bases agree with TRBD1. V lost 7 bases to trimming and J lost 10 bases; unmatched junction nucleotides: 5. Germline CDR1 reads MNHEY; CDR2 reads SVGAGI. The CDR3 is 11 amino acids. The CDR3: CASNDRGRQYF. The CDR3 bases are TGTGCCAGCAACGACAGGGGACGCCAGTACTTC.

The gene calls are TRBV7-9 and TRBJ2-2; D not resolved. The V end lost 1 base, the J end lost 6 bases, and 12 bases lay between the germline ends. The germline CDR1 and CDR2 sequences are SEHNR and FQNEAQ (reference sequence). CDR3 length: 15 amino acids. The CDR3 DNA follows: TGTGCCAGCAGCTTAGGGTCCCAGGCCTCCGGGGAGCTGTTTTTT. Protein: CASSLGSQASGELFF.

The J gene is TRBJ2-3, the V gene TRBV24-1; 7 nucleotides align to TRBD2. In germline, CDR1 is KGHDR, CDR2 SFDVKD. This CDR3 is 16 amino acids long. J lost 4 bases, V lost 4 bases, and 10 bases had no gene match. The CDR3 nucleotides are TGTGCCACCAGTGACCCGACCGGGGGGTCCCCAGATACGCAGTATTTT. This gives the protein CATSDPTGGSPDTQYF.

V usage is TRBV25-1 and J usage is TRBJ2-1, with D unresolved. Trimming took off 2 bases at V and 3 bases at J, with 8 bases between the two ends. The germline V gene has CDR1 MGHDK and CDR2 SYGVNS. The CDR3 is 14 residues long. DNA of the CDR3: TGTGCCAGCAGTGAAGTCGCCGGCTACAATGAGCAGTTCTTC. It is translated as CASSEVAGYNEQFF.